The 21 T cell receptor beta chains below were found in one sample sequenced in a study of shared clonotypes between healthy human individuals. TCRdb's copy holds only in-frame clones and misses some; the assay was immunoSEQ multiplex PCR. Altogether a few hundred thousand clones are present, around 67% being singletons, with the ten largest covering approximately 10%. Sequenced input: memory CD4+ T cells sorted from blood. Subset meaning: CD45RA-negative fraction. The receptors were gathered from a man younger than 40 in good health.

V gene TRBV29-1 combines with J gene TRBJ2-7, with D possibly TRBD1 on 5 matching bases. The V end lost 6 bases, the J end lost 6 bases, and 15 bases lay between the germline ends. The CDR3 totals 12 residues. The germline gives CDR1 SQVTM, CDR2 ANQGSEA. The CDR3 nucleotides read TGCAGCGTAGCATCAGGGTTGGGCGAGCAGTACTTC. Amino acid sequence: CSVASGLGEQYF.

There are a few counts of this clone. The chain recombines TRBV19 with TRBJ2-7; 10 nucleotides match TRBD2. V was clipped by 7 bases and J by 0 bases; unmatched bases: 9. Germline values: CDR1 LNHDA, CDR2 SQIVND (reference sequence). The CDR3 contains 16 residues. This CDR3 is CASKFRASGSSYEQYF. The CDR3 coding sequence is TGTGCCAGTAAATTCCGAGCTAGCGGGAGCTCCTACGAGCAGTACTTC. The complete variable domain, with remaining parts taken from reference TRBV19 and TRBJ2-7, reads DGGITQSPKYLFRKEGQNVTLSCEQNLNHDAMYWYRQDPGQGLRLIYYSQIVNDFQKGDIAEGYSVSREKKESFPLTVTSAQKNPTAFYLCASKFRASGSSYEQYFGPGTRLTVT.

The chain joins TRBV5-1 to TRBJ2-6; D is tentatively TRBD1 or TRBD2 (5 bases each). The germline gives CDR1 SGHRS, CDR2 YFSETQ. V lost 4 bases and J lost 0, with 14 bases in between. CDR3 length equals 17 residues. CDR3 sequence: CASSHTSGTSGANVLTF. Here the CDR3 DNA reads TGCGCCAGCAGCCACACTTCAGGGACCTCTGGGGCCAACGTCCTGACTTTC.

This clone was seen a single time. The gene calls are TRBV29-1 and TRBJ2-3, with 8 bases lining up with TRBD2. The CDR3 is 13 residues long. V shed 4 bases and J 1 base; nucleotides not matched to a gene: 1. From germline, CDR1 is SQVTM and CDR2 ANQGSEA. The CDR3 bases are TGCAGCGTTGCGACTAGCGGCACAGATACGCAGTATTTT. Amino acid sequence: CSVATSGTDTQYF.

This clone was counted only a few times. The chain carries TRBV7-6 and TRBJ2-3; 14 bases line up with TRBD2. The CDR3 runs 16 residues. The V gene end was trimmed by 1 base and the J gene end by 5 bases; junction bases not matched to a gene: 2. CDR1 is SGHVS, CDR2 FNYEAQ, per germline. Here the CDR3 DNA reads TGTGCCAGCAGCTTAGAGACTAGCGGGAGGGAAGATACGCAGTATTTT. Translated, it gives CASSLETSGREDTQYF.

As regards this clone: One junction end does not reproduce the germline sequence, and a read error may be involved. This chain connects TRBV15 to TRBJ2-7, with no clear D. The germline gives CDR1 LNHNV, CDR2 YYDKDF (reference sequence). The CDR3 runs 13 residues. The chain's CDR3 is CATSRDPGFGQYF. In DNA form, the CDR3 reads TGTGCCACCAGCCGAGACCCCGGGTTCGGGCAGTACTTC.

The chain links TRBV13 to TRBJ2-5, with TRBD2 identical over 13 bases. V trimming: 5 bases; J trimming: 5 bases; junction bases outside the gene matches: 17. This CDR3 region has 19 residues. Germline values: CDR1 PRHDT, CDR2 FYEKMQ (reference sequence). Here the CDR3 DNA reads TGTGCCAGCAGCCCGTCACGGGTTACTAGCGGGAGGGCCTGGGAGACCCAGTACTTC. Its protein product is CASSPSRVTSGRAWETQYF. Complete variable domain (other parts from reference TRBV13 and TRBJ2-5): AAGVIQSPRHLIKEKRETATLKCYPIPRHDTVYWYQQGPGQDPQFLISFYEKMQSDKGSIPDRFSAQQFSDYHSELNMSSLELGDSALYFCASSPSRVTSGRAWETQYFGPGTRLLVL.

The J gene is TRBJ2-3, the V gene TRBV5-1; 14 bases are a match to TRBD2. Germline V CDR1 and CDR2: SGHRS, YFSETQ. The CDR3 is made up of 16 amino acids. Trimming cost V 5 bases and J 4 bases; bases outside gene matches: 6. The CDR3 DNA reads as TGCGCCAGCAGTCCGATGGGACTAGCGGGAGCAGATACGCAGTATTTT. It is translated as CASSPMGLAGADTQYF.

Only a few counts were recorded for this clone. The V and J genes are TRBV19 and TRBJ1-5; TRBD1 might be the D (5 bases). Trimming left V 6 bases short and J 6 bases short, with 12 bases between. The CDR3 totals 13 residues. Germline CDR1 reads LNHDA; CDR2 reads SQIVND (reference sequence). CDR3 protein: CASSQPGGQPQHF. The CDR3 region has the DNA TGTGCCAGTAGCCAACCCGGGGGTCAGCCCCAGCATTTT.

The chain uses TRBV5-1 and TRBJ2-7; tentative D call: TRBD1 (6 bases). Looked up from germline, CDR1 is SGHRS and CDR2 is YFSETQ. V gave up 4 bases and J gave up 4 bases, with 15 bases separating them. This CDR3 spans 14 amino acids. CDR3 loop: CASSNLQGGYEQYF. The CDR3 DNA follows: TGCGCCAGCAGCAACTTACAGGGTGGGTACGAGCAGTACTTC.

The CDR3 DNA sequence: TGCGCCAGCAGCGGGAAGGGACAGGGGGCTCCTGGCTACACCTTC. It is translated as CASSGKGQGAPGYTF. The rearrangement joins TRBV5-1 to TRBJ1-2, with TRBD1 matching 12 bases. The V and J ends lost 4 bases and 7 bases, in that order; junction bases with no gene match: 8. CDR1 is SGHRS, CDR2 YFSETQ, per germline. The CDR3 consists of 15 residues.

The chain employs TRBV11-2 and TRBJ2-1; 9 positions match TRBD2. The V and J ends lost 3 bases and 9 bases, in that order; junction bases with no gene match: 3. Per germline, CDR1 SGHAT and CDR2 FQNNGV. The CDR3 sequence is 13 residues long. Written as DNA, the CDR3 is TGTGCCAGCAGCTTGGCGGGAGGGACTGAGCAGTTCTTC. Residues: CASSLAGGTEQFF. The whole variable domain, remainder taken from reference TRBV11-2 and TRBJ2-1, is EAGVAQSPRYKIIEKRQSVAFWCNPISGHATLYWYQQILGQGPKLLIQFQNNGVVDDSQLPKDRFSAERLKGVDSTLKIQPAKLEDSAVYLCASSLAGGTEQFFGPGTRLTVL.

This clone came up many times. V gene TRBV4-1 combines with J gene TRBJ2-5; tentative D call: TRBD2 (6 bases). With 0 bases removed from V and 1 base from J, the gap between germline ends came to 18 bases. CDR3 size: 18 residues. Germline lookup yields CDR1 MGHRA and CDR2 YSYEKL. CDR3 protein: CASSQEQAGTPRQETQYF. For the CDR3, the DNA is TGCGCCAGCAGCCAAGAACAAGCGGGTACGCCTCGCCAAGAGACCCAGTACTTC.

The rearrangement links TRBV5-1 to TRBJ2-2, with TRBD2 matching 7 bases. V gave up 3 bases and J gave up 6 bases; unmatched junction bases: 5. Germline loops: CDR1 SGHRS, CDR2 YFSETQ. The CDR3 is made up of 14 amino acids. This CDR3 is CASSWEGRAGELFF. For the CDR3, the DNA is TGCGCCAGCAGCTGGGAGGGCAGAGCCGGGGAGCTGTTTTTT.

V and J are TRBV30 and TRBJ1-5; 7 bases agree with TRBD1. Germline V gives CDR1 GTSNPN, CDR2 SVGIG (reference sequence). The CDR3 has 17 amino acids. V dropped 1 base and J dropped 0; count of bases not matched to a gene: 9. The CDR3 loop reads CAWSGSRDSYSNQPQHF. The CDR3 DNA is TGTGCCTGGAGTGGGAGCCGGGACAGCTATAGCAATCAGCCCCAGCATTTT.

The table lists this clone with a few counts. The CDR3 spells CASSPGPAKLFF. As DNA, the CDR3 is TGTGCCAGCAGCCCGGGACCTGCTAAACTGTTTTTT. The chain recombines TRBV9 with TRBJ1-4; D is possibly TRBD1 (5 bases). There are 12 residues in the CDR3. Germline CDR1 reads SGDLS; CDR2 reads YYNGEE. Deletions cut 4 bases from V and 11 bases from J, with 12 bases between. The variable domain in full, completed from reference TRBV9 and TRBJ1-4, reads DSGVTQTPKHLITATGQRVTLRCSPRSGDLSVYWYQQSLDQGLQFLIQYYNGEERAKGNILERFSAQQFPDLHSELNLSSLELGDSALYFCASSPGPAKLFFGSGTQLSVL.

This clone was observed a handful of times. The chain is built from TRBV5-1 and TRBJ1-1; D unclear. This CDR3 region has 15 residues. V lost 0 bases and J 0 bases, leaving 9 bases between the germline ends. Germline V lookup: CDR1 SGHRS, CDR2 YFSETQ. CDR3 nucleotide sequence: TGCGCCAGCAGCTTGGGGACGGTTATGAACACTGAAGCTTTCTTT. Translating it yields CASSLGTVMNTEAFF.

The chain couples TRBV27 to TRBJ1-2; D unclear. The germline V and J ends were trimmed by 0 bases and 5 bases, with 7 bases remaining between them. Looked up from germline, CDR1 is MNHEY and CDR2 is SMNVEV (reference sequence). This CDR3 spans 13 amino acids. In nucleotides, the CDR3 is TGTGCCAGCAGTTTATCCGGAATGTATGGCTACACCTTC. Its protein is CASSLSGMYGYTF.

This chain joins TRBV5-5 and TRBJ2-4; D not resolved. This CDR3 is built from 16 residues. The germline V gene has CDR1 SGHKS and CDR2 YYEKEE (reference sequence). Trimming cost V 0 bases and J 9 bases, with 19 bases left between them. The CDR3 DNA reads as TGTGCCAGCAGCTTGGGTTCCCTAATCTCGTCCGGCATTCAGTACTTC. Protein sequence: CASSLGSLISSGIQYF. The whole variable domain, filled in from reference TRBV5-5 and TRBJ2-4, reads DAGVTQSPTHLIKTRGQQVTLRCSPISGHKSVSWYQQVLGQGPQFIFQYYEKEERGRGNFPDRFSARQFPNYSSELNVNALLLGDSALYLCASSLGSLISSGIQYFGAGTRLSVL.

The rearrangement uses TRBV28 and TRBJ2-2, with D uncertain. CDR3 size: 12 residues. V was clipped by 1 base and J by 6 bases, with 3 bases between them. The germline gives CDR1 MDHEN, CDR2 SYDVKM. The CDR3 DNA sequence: TGTGCCAGCAGTTTATTTTCCGGGGAGCTGTTTTTT. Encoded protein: CASSLFSGELFF.

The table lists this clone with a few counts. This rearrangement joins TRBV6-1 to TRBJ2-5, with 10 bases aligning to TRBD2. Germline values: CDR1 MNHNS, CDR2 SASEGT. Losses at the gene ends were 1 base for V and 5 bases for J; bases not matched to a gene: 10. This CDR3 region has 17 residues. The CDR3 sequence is CASSEGWSGRAPETQYF. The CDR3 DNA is TGTGCCAGCAGTGAAGGGTGGAGCGGGAGGGCCCCGGAGACCCAGTACTTC.